This T cell receptor beta chain was documented in a study of T cells in Graves' hyperthyroidism and ophthalmopathy. Germline CDR1 is DFQATT and CDR2 is SNEGSKA (reference sequence). The CDR3 spans 14 residues. Absence of ophthalmopathy progression within 18 months defined stable Graves' hyperthyroidism. TCR beta CDR3 region amplification was performed from RNA transcripts. The TCR CDR3 first-round RT-PCR relied on the HTBI primer set. In TCRdb, the multiplex PCR reads were re-called with MiXCR into one record per CDR3 protein. The table lists approximately 630,000 distinct CDR3 sequences, 15% to 20% of them singletons. In the case of this clonotype: This may be a read error, as it is one base from a much larger clone.

V usage is TRBV20-1 and J usage is TRBJ2-3; unclear D gene. Material for sequencing was blood. The source of this sequence is a woman aged 25 to 39 with Graves' hyperthyroidism. CDR3 nucleotides: TGCAGTGCTGATACGAGTGGGTGGGCAGATACGCGGTATTTT. It specifies CSADTSGWADTRYF.